The T cell receptor beta chain under discussion was sequenced for a study of blood T cell repertoires in COVID-19 (dated by TCRdb to about 2020). Broadly, across the study: The collaborator samples originated in the United States, Italy and Spain and spanned the acute and convalescent phases of COVID-19. The prospective study material was composed of cDNA or gDNA derived from T cells, B-cell-depleted T cells, or PBMCs. Deeply sampled blood TCRbeta repertoires from subjects exposed to, actively infected with, or recovered from COVID-19 were included in the dataset. A freely available public database, intended as a resource for researchers studying the immune response to SARS-CoV-2, is where the repertoires were released. The samples were drawn from two sources: the first 160 participants of the ongoing ImmuneRACE study, and some 1,300 subjects contributed by 6 global collaborators. The sample metadata nearly always contained a de-identified subject ID, COVID-19 status, age in years and sex. HLA class I and class II types, where available, came from metadata supplied by the sample provider rather than from assay-based typing.

TCRbeta CDR3 regions were amplified from genomic DNA using the immunoSEQ Assay, a bias-controlled multiplex PCR. From the authors' description of their analysis: Nucleated cell counts per sample were estimated from amplification of reference gene primers within the assay. To quantify the absolute abundance of each unique TCRbeta CDR3 rearrangement, sequence reads were collapsed and filtered. For each sample, productive Simpson clonality was calculated as the square root of Simpson's diversity index over productive rearrangements. The source is immuneACCESS, and TCRdb retained only in-frame sequences with V and J called. Part of the clones is not carried over; for the studies checked, unresolved V genes explain less than half of this, and the remainder is unexplained. For V, J and clone size, that table is used; D and trimming come from the DNA. For this sample the table gives about 120,000 clones, of which 75% to 80% were detected only once. The biggest ten clones account for over 6.5% of the sample.

Including cysteine and phenylalanine, the CDR3 has 17 amino acids. Only CDR3 DNA is held: 51 bases, read in frame from base 1. For CDR1 and CDR2, the germline V gene lists MDHEN and SYDVKM. V is trimmed back by 6 bases and J by 6 bases, and the junction contains 15 bases that no gene match accounts for. Each collaborating institution followed its own protocols to collect whole blood in K2EDTA tubes. For TCRbeta analysis, collaborators shipped samples as frozen whole blood, isolated PBMCs, or DNA extracted from either of those sample types. As for this clone: The antigen this receptor binds is unknown. No base qualities exist here, and no much larger clone lies one base off it.

Points the paper makes about the study in general: Clinical and demographic metadata were provided uncurated, with the amount varying by source and participant.

This receptor chain uses TRBV28 and TRBJ1-5; TRBD1 fits 9 bases in the junction. The TCR sequence derives from a human donor in a cohort sampled during active COVID-19. Material for sequencing was peripheral blood. The CDR3 corresponds to CASRGDRGTRGTQPQHF. The sequenced DNA is TGTGCCAGCAGGGGAGACAGGGGGACCCGTGGCACTCAGCCCCAGCATTTT.